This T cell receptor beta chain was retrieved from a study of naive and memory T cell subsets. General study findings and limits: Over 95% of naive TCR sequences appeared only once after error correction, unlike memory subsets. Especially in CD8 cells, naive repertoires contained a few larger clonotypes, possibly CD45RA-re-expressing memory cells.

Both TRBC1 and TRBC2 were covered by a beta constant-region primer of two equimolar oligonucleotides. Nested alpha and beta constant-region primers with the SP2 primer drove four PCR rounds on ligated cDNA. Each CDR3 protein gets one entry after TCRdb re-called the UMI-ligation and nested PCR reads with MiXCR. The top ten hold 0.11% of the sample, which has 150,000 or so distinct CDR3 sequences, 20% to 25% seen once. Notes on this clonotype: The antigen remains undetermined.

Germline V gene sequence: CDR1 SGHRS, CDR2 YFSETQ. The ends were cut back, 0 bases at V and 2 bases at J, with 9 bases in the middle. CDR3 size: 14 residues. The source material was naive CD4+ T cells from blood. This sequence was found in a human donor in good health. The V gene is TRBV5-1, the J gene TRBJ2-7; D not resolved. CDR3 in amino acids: CASSLVEATYEQYF. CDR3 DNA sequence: TGCGCCAGCAGCTTGGTCGAGGCAACCTACGAGCAGTACTTC.